The present T cell receptor beta chain was sequenced within a study of long-term antiretroviral therapy in people with HIV. They ran version v3.0 of the immunoSEQ assay at survey level. The assay was immunoSEQ multiplex PCR, and TCRdb's table has in-frame clones only and misses some. The data show tens of thousands of clones, with nearly 95% seen just once and approximately 6.8% held by the top ten. The germline gives CDR1 SGHAT, CDR2 FQNNGV. The V end lost 1 base, the J end lost 5 bases, and 8 bases lay between the germline ends. This CDR3 spans 13 amino acids. This sequence joins TRBV11-2 and TRBJ2-5; D unresolved. The clonotype was recovered from a woman aged 40 to 50 with HIV. The sample in question was unsorted PBMCs, obtained around 6.5 years after starting antiretroviral therapy. This CDR3 is CASSLALSETQYF. As DNA, the CDR3 is TGTGCCAGCAGCTTAGCCCTGAGTGAGACCCAGTACTTC.